The 20 T cell receptor beta chains listed next were all sequenced from one sample in a study of blood T cell repertoires in COVID-19. Clones were sequenced by immunoSEQ multiplex PCR, and TCRdb holds only the in-frame ones, with some missing. The table records about 290,000 clones, roughly 89% of them present only once. Material for sequencing was PBMCs or T cells enriched from blood (not recorded which). The receptor source for this set is a woman aged 35 to 49 who had recovered from COVID-19.

The V and J genes are TRBV4-3 and TRBJ2-1; 10 nucleotides match TRBD2. The CDR3 totals 16 residues. V lost 2 bases to trimming and J lost 3 bases; unmatched junction nucleotides: 4. The germline CDR1 and CDR2 sequences are LGHNA and YSLEER. This CDR3 reads CASSQTSGRDYNEQFF. CDR3 sequence (DNA): TGCGCCAGCAGCCAAACCAGCGGGAGGGACTACAATGAGCAGTTCTTC.

The chain uses TRBV7-9 and TRBJ1-2; 9 bases fit TRBD1. The CDR3 has 14 amino acids. Germline V lookup: CDR1 SEHNR, CDR2 FQNEAQ (reference sequence). The junction had 3 bases not matched to a gene; V was cut back by 0 bases and J by 7 bases. This CDR3 reads CASSLADRGSGYTF. CDR3 bases: TGTGCCAGCAGCTTAGCGGACAGGGGCAGTGGCTACACCTTC.

The chain uses TRBV7-2 and TRBJ1-5; 7 bases align to TRBD1. This CDR3 is 14 amino acids long. Germline trimming cut 5 bases from V and 3 bases from J; bases unmatched to any gene: 4. Germline V gene data show CDR1 as SGHTA and CDR2 as FQGNSA. The DNA for the CDR3 is TGTGCCAGCAGCCCCGACAGGGTCAATCAGCCCCAGCATTTT. Its protein is CASSPDRVNQPQHF.

The chain links TRBV2 to TRBJ1-2; no clear D. CDR1 is SNHLY, CDR2 FYNNEI, per germline. Trimming removed 1 base from V and 9 bases from J, with 12 bases in between. This CDR3 comprises 13 residues. The CDR3 loop reads CASSEELRLSYTF. For the CDR3, the DNA is TGTGCCAGCAGTGAAGAGTTACGACTAAGCTACACCTTC.

The gene calls are TRBV5-4 and TRBJ1-1, with D maybe TRBD1 (6 bases). Trimming cost V 1 base and J 6 bases, with 10 bases left between them. The CDR3 totals 13 residues. Germline loops: CDR1 SGHNT, CDR2 YYREEE (reference sequence). The CDR3 nucleotides are TGTGCCAGCAGCTTGTGGGGGGGCTCTGAAGCTTTCTTT. Its translation is CASSLWGGSEAFF.

The V call is TRBV15, the J call TRBJ2-5, with D possibly matching TRBD2 (6 bases). Germline CDR1 is LNHNV and CDR2 is YYDKDF (reference sequence). V shed 2 bases and J shed 7 bases, with 14 bases lying between them. The CDR3 spans 14 residues. The CDR3 coding sequence is TGTGCCACCAGCAGATATCAAGGGAGGTCGACCCAGTACTTC. Its translation: CATSRYQGRSTQYF.

The rearrangement links TRBV9 to TRBJ1-2; 7 bases align to TRBD1. The germline gives CDR1 SGDLS, CDR2 YYNGEE. V dropped 5 bases and J dropped 4; count of bases not matched to a gene: 8. The CDR3 totals 14 residues. In DNA, the CDR3 is TGTGCCAGCAGTCTTCACAGGGGTGGCTATGGCTACACCTTC. Its protein is CASSLHRGGYGYTF.

The chain carries TRBV7-2 and TRBJ2-1; 7 nucleotides align to TRBD2. J was trimmed by 7 bases and V by 0 bases; bases with no gene match: 6. The CDR3 is 15 amino acids. From germline, CDR1 is SGHTA and CDR2 FQGNSA. This CDR3 reads CASSLAAGAGNEQFF. The CDR3 DNA sequence: TGTGCCAGCAGCTTAGCTGCGGGAGCGGGGAATGAGCAGTTCTTC.

Here the CDR3 DNA reads TGTGCCAGCAGCTTAGGGGCGCAAGAGACCCAGTACTTC. Translating gives CASSLGAQETQYF. The J gene is TRBJ2-5, the V gene TRBV11-3; D uncertain. V was shortened by 1 base and J by 2 bases, with 5 bases between the two germline ends. The CDR3 extends over 13 amino acids. Germline lookup yields CDR1 SGHNT and CDR2 YENEEA.

The chain couples TRBV5-1 to TRBJ1-2; D gene unclear. Germline CDR1 SGHRS, CDR2 YFSETQ. V shed 4 bases and J shed 3 bases, with 13 bases lying between them. This CDR3 has 14 amino acids. CDR3 coding DNA: TGCGCCAGCAGCCGTGAGGACGGGGACTATGGCTACACCTTC. This encodes CASSREDGDYGYTF. The variable domain in full, completed from reference TRBV5-1 and TRBJ1-2, reads KAGVTQTPRYLIKTRGQQVTLSCSPISGHRSVSWYQQTPGQGLQFLFEYFSETQRNKGNFPGRFSGRQFSNSRSEMNVSTLELGDSALYLCASSREDGDYGYTFGSGTRLTVV.

V gene TRBV2 combines with J gene TRBJ1-6; TRBD1 matches at 7 bases. The ends lost 4 bases at V and 7 bases at J; junction bases unmatched: 7. Germline CDR1 SNHLY, CDR2 FYNNEI. This CDR3 contains 15 residues. The CDR3: CASSATGQPNSPLHF. Here the CDR3 DNA reads TGTGCCAGCAGTGCTACGGGACAGCCGAATTCACCCCTCCACTTT.

CDR3 sequence: CASSHMSSGNTIYF. CDR3 in DNA: TGTGCCAGCAGCCATATGAGCTCTGGAAACACCATATATTTT. The gene calls are TRBV3-1 (or the pseudogene TRBV3-2) and TRBJ1-3; D unresolved. The V and J ends lost 3 bases and 0 bases respectively, with 6 bases between them. The CDR3 has 14 amino acids. Looked up from germline, CDR1 is LGHDT and CDR2 is YNNKEL (reference sequence).

CDR3 bases: TGCGCCAGCAGCTTGGCCCAACAGGGACCGACTAATGAAAAACTGTTTTTT. Translation gives CASSLAQQGPTNEKLFF. The chain links TRBV5-1 to TRBJ1-4; a weak D match, TRBD1 (6 bases). This CDR3 contains 17 residues. V lost 0 bases and J 2 bases, leaving 14 bases between the germline ends. Per the germline V gene, CDR1 is SGHRS and CDR2 is YFSETQ.

V is TRBV5-1 and J is TRBJ2-1; TRBD2 aligns across 9 bases. The CDR3 has 15 residues. Germline CDR1 reads SGHRS; CDR2 reads YFSETQ. V lost 0 bases to trimming and J lost 3 bases; unmatched junction nucleotides: 1. In nucleotides, the CDR3 is TGCGCCAGCAGCTTGGAAGCGGGGGGCTACAATGAGCAGTTCTTC. This gives the protein CASSLEAGGYNEQFF.

Comment on this clone: This specimen includes other DNA sequences encoding the same CDR3. This chain connects TRBV9 to TRBJ1-1, with D unresolved. This CDR3 contains 13 residues. V lost 4 bases to trimming and J lost 0 bases, with 7 bases between them. Germline V gives CDR1 SGDLS, CDR2 YYNGEE. The CDR3 sequence: CASSPRMNTEAFF. As DNA, the CDR3 is TGTGCCAGCAGCCCTAGAATGAACACTGAAGCTTTCTTT. Together with reference TRBV9 and TRBJ1-1, the CDR3 gives the full variable domain: DSGVTQTPKHLITATGQRVTLRCSPRSGDLSVYWYQQSLDQGLQFLIQYYNGEERAKGNILERFSAQQFPDLHSELNLSSLELGDSALYFCASSPRMNTEAFFGQGTRLTVV.

The rearrangement links TRBV9 to TRBJ1-2, with a possible D match to TRBD1 (5 bases). The germline V gene has CDR1 SGDLS and CDR2 YYNGEE. The CDR3 runs 14 residues. Trimming shortened V by 4 bases and J by 2 bases, and 12 bases separated the two germline ends. CDR3 sequence (DNA): TGTGCCAGCAGCCCCCGGACAAAGAACTATGGCTACACCTTC. Protein sequence: CASSPRTKNYGYTF.

CDR3 coding DNA: TGCGCCAGCAGCCAAGCAGGGGGAGGAGAGACCCAGTACTTC. Translation: CASSQAGGGETQYF. The rearrangement links TRBV4-1 to TRBJ2-5, with D possibly TRBD1 on 7 matching bases. This CDR3 has 14 residues. Trimming took 1 base from V and 4 from J, leaving 10 bases between them. From germline, CDR1 is MGHRA and CDR2 YSYEKL.

V usage is TRBV5-1 and J usage is TRBJ2-7; TRBD2 matches at 10 bases. Per germline, CDR1 SGHRS and CDR2 YFSETQ. After removal of 0 bases from V and 0 bases from J, the junction contained 3 bases not matched to a gene. The CDR3 extends over 16 amino acids. The CDR3 sequence is CASSLVLAGSSYEQYF. CDR3 DNA sequence: TGCGCCAGCAGCTTGGTACTAGCGGGGAGCTCCTACGAGCAGTACTTC.

J is TRBJ1-5 and V is TRBV5-1; D is uncertain. The CDR3 covers 14 residues. The germline CDR1 and CDR2 sequences are SGHRS and YFSETQ. V lost 2 bases to trimming and J lost 1 base, with 7 bases between them. CDR3 sequence (DNA): TGCGCCAGCAGCTTAGAGCCCAGCAATCAGCCCCAGCATTTT. Its translation is CASSLEPSNQPQHF.

The rearrangement joins TRBV6-2 or TRBV6-3 to TRBJ2-7; D perhaps matches TRBD2 (5 bases). In germline, CDR1 is MNHEY, CDR2 SVGEGT. V dropped 7 bases and J dropped 6 bases, with 19 bases sitting between them. The CDR3 runs 14 residues. The chain's CDR3 is CASNPVGEGFEQYF. In DNA, the CDR3 is TGTGCCAGCAACCCCGTGGGAGAAGGCTTCGAGCAGTACTTC.